Each of the 3 T cell receptor beta chains below was sequenced from the same sample in a study of CD8+ T cells in alopecia areata. RNA extraction and reverse transcription yielded cDNA as sequencing template. Assay used: immunoSEQ multiplex PCR; TCRdb lists only in-frame clones, some missing. The sample includes under 300,000 clones, about 62% seen only once; the top ten take about 0.9%. The treatment denotes: oral pan-JAK inhibitor, 5-10 mg twice daily. This material consisted of CD4+ T cells sorted from blood, taken at roughly week 53, from a patient treated with tofacitinib. The receptors come from a human donor with alopecia areata.

This clone was seen only a few times. The chain links TRBV30 to TRBJ1-5, with a tentative D call TRBD1 (6 bases). Per germline, CDR1 GTSNPN and CDR2 SVGIG (reference sequence). CDR3 length: 16 amino acids. V was shortened by 3 bases and J by 0 bases, with 15 bases between the two germline ends. Written as DNA, the CDR3 is TGTGCCTGGAGCCTACAGGGACGATATAGCAATCAGCCCCAGCATTTT. Amino acid sequence: CAWSLQGRYSNQPQHF. Variable domain in full (rest from reference TRBV30 and TRBJ1-5): SQTIHQWPATLVQPVGSPLSLECTVEGTSNPNLYWYRQAAGRGLQLLFYSVGIGQISSEVPQNLSASRPQDRQFILSSKKLLLSDSGFYLCAWSLQGRYSNQPQHFGDGTRLSIL.

This chain connects TRBV29-1 to TRBJ2-2; no firm D call. V lost 3 bases, J lost 8 bases, and 13 bases lay in between. CDR3 length equals 13 residues. Germline values: CDR1 SQVTM, CDR2 ANQGSEA. Here the CDR3 reads CSVDFHPGGELFF. DNA of the CDR3: TGCAGCGTTGATTTTCATCCCGGAGGGGAGCTGTTTTTT.

The V call is TRBV30, the J call TRBJ2-1; D is perhaps TRBD1 (7 bases). Trimming took off 8 bases at V and 10 bases at J, with 24 bases between the two ends. CDR1 is GTSNPN and CDR2 is SVGIG in the germline V gene (reference sequence). The CDR3 spans 14 residues. The CDR3 loop is CAISQGGLQWEQFF. The CDR3 coding sequence is TGTGCCATCTCCCAGGGGGGTTTACAATGGGAGCAGTTCTTC.